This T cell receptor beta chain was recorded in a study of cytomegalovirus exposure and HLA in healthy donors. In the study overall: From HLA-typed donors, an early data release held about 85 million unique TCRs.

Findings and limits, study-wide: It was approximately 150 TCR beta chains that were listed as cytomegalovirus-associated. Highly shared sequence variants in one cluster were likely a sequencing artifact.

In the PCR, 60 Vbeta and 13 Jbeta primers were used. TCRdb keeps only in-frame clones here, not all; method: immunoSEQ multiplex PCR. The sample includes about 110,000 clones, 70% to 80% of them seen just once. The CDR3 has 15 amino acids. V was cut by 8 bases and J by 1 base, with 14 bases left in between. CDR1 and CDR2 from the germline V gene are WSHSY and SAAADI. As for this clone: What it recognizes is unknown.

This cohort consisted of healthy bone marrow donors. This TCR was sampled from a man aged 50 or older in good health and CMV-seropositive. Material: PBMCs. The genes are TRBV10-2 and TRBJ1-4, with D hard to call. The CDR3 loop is CASSEPRQTNEKLFF. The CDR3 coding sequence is TGCGCCAGCTCAGAACCGAGGCAAACTAATGAAAAACTGTTTTTT.